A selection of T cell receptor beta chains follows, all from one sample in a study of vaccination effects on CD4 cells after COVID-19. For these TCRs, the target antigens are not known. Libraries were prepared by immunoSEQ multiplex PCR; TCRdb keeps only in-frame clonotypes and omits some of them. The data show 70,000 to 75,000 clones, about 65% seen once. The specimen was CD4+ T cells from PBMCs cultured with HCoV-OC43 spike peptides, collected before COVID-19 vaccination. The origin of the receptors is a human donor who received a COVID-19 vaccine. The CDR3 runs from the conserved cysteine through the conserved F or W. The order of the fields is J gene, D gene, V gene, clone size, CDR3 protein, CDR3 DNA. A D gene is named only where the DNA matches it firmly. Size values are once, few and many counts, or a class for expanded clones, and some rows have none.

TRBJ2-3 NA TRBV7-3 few CASSHGTDTQYF TGTGCCAGCAGCCATGGGACAGATACGCAGTATTTT
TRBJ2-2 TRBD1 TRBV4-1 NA CATQSWTGVSTGELFF TGCGCCACCCAGTCCTGGACAGGGGTTAGCACCGGGGAGCTGTTTTTT
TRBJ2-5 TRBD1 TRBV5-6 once CASTGTGIQETQYF TGTGCCAGCACCGGGACAGGGATACAAGAGACCCAGTACTTC
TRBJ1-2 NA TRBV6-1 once CASSETWTANYGYTF TGTGCCAGCAGTGAAACCTGGACAGCGAACTATGGCTACACCTTC
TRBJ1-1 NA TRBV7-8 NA CASSPSYRMNTEAFF TGTGCCAGCAGCCCTAGCTACAGAATGAACACTGAAGCTTTCTTT
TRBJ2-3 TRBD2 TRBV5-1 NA CASSLAGTSGDTQYF TGCGCCAGCAGCTTGGCCGGGACTAGCGGGGATACGCAGTATTTT
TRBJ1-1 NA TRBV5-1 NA CASSLGQGLGTEAFF TGCGCCAGCAGCTTGGGTCAGGGATTGGGCACTGAAGCTTTCTTT
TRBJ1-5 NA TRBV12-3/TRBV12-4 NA CASSFGGNQPQHF TGTGCCAGCAGTTTTGGGGGCAATCAGCCCCAGCATTTT
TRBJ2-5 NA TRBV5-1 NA CASSTGIQGRRETQYF TGCGCCAGCAGCACAGGAATACAGGGCCGGAGAGAGACCCAGTACTTC
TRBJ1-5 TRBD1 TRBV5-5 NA CASSSVMGTGGNQPQHF TGTGCCAGCAGTTCCGTTATGGGGACAGGGGGCAATCAGCCCCAGCATTTT
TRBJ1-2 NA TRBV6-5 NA CASSSTGPAGFYGYTF TGTGCCAGCAGTTCAACCGGCCCAGCAGGCTTCTATGGCTACACCTTC
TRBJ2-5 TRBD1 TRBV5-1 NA CASSLWTGQETQYF TGCGCCAGCAGCTTGTGGACAGGACAAGAGACCCAGTACTTC
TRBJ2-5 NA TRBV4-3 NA CASSQGRARDGRTQYF TGCGCCAGCAGCCAGGGACGTGCCCGGGATGGGAGGACCCAGTACTTC
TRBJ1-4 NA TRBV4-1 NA CASSQDSWGSGEKLFF TGCGCCAGCAGCCAAGATTCGTGGGGCTCAGGTGAAAAACTGTTTTTT
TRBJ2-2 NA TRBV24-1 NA CATSDFATGELFF TGTGCCACCAGTGATTTTGCCACCGGGGAGCTGTTTTTT
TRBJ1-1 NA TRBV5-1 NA CASSLAVQGRTEAFF TGCGCCAGCAGCTTGGCGGTCCAGGGAAGAACTGAAGCTTTCTTT
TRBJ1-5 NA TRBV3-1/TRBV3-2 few CASSQGDAQHF TGTGCCAGCAGCCAAGGTGATGCCCAGCATTTT
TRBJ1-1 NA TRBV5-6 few CASSLVSKAYTEAFF TGTGCCAGCAGCTTGGTCTCAAAGGCGTATACTGAAGCTTTCTTT
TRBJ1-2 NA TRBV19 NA CASSIVTGYGYTF TGTGCCAGTAGTATAGTTACCGGGTACGGCTACACCTTC
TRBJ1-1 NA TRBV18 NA CASSPIGNSLNTEAFF TGTGCCAGCTCACCAATAGGCAACAGCCTTAACACTGAAGCTTTCTTT
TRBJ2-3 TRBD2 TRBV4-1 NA CASSQVGFSGGAGTDTQYF TGCGCCAGCAGCCAAGTCGGGTTTAGCGGGGGGGCGGGCACAGATACGCAGTATTTT
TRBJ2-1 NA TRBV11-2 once CASSLAGTGFYEQFF TGTGCCAGCAGCTTAGCCGGAACAGGGTTCTATGAGCAGTTCTTC
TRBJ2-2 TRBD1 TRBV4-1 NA CASSQGWGQGQTGELFF TGCGCCAGCAGCCAAGGTTGGGGACAGGGACAAACCGGGGAGCTGTTTTTT
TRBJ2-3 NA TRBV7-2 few CASSLGPPDTQYF TGTGCCAGCAGCTTAGGACCCCCGGATACGCAGTATTTT
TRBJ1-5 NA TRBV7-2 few CASSMRSHQPQHF TGTGCCAGCAGCATGAGATCGCATCAGCCCCAGCATTTT
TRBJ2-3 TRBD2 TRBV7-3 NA CASSTSGGWTDTQYF TGTGCCAGCAGCACTAGCGGGGGATGGACAGATACGCAGTATTTT
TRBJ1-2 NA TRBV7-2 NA CASSFTGSANYGYTF TGTGCCAGCAGCTTCACGGGGTCAGCTAACTATGGCTACACCTTC
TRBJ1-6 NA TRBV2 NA CASSLAGFGYSPLHF TGTGCCAGCAGTCTCGCAGGGTTTGGGTATTCACCCCTCCACTTT
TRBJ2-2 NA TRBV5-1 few CASSLAGPELFF TGCGCCAGCAGCTTGGCGGGCCCTGAGCTGTTTTTT
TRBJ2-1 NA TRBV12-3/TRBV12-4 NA CASSLERIREQFF TGTGCCAGCAGTTTAGAGAGGATCAGGGAGCAGTTCTTC
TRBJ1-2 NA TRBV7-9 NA CASSLLGRQGSFYGYTF TGTGCCAGCAGCTTATTGGGTAGGCAGGGGTCCTTCTATGGCTACACCTTC
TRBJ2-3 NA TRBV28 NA CASSFPSLGTDTQYF TGTGCCAGCAGTTTCCCCAGTCTGGGCACAGATACGCAGTATTTT
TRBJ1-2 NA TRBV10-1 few CASSQGNGYGYTF TGCGCCAGCAGCCAGGGTAATGGCTATGGCTACACCTTC
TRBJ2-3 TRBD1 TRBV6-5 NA CASRYRGSSTDTQYF TGTGCCAGCAGATACAGGGGCTCTAGCACAGATACGCAGTATTTT
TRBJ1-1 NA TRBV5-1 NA CASNPDSMNTEAFF TGCGCCAGCAACCCTGACAGCATGAACACTGAAGCTTTCTTT
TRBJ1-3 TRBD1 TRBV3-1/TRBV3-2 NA CASSRNQGAPSGNTIYF TGTGCCAGCAGCCGAAACCAGGGGGCGCCTTCCGGAAACACCATATATTTT
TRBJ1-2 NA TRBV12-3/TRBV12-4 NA CASSSRNLYGYTF TGTGCCAGCAGTTCCAGGAATTTATATGGCTACACCTTC
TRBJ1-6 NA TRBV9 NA CASSALQNSPLHF TGTGCCAGCAGCGCCCTTCAGAATTCACCCCTCCACTTT
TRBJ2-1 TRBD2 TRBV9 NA CASSVLAGGDGEQFF TGTGCCAGCAGCGTGCTAGCGGGGGGGGACGGTGAGCAGTTCTTC
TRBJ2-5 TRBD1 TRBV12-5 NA CASGLVSLAGGRKTQYF TGTGCTAGTGGTTTGGTATCCCTCGCAGGGGGCAGGAAGACCCAGTACTTC
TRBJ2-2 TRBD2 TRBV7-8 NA CASSLTSGGNTGELFF TGTGCCAGCAGCTTAACTAGCGGGGGGAACACCGGGGAGCTGTTTTTT
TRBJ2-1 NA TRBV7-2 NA CASSHAMAGYNEQFF TGTGCCAGCAGCCACGCAATGGCGGGATACAATGAGCAGTTCTTC